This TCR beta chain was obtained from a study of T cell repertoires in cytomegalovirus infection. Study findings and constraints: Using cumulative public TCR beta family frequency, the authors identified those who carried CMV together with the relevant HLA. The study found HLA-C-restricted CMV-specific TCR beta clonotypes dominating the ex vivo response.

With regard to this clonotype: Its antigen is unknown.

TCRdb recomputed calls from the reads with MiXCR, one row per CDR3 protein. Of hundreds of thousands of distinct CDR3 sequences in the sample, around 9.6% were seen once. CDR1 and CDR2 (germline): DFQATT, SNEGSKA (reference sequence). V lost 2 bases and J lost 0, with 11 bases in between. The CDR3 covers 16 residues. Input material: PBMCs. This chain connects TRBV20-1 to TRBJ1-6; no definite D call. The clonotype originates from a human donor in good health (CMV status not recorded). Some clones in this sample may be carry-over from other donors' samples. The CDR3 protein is CSARWFTSSYNSPLHF. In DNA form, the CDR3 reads TGCAGTGCTAGATGGTTTACCAGCTCCTATAATTCACCCCTCCACTTT.